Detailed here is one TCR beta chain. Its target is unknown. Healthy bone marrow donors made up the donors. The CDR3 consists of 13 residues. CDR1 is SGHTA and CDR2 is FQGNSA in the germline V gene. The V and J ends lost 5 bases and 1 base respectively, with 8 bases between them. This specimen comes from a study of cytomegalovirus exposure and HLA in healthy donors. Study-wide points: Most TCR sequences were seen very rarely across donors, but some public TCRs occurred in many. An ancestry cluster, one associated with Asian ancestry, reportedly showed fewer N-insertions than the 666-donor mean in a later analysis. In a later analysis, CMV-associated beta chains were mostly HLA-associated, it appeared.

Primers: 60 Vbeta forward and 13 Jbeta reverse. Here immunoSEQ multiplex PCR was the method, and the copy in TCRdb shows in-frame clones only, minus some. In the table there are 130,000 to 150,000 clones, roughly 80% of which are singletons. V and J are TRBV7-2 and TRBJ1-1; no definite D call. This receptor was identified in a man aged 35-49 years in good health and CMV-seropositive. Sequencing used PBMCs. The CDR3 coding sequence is TGTGCCAGCAGCCCTTCTAAGAACACTGAAGCTTTCTTT. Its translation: CASSPSKNTEAFF.